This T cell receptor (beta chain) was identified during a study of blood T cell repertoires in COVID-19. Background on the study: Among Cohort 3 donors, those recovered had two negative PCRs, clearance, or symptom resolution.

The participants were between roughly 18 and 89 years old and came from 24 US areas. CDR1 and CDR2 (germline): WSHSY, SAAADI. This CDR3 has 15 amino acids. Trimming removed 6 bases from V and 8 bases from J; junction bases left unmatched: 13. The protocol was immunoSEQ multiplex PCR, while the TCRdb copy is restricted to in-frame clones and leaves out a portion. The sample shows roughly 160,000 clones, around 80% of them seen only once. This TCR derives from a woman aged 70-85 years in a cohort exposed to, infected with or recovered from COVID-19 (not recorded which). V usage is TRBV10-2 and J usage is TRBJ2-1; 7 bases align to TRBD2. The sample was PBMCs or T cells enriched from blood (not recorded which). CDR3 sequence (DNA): TGCGCCAGCAGGGGGCGCGGGAGCTTTTCTGATGAGCAGTTCTTC. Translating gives CASRGRGSFSDEQFF.